The clone carrying this TCR beta chain was picked up a small number of times. Its specificity is unknown. Here immunoSEQ multiplex PCR was the method, and the copy in TCRdb shows in-frame clones only, minus some. Here the sample spans some 180,000 clones, around nine tenths being singletons. This sample was taken from a study of Ad26.COV2.S vaccination and SARS-CoV-2 variants. The CDR3 is made up of 12 amino acids. With 8 bases removed from V and 3 bases from J, the gap between germline ends came to 10 bases. Looked up from germline, CDR1 is SEHNR and CDR2 is FQNEAQ (reference sequence). Whole-study results and caveats: The placebo group had lower spike-specific TCR breadth than the vaccine recipients did.

The sequence was obtained from a human donor who had recovered from COVID-19. The V gene is TRBV7-9, the J gene TRBJ1-1; D uncertain. This specimen was peripheral blood, taken after recovery from COVID-19. The CDR3 loop is CASSDRYTEAFF. The CDR3 DNA sequence: TGTGCCAGCTCGGACCGATACACTGAAGCTTTCTTT.